This T cell receptor (beta chain) came from a study of shared clonotypes between healthy human individuals. At the level of the study: Each donor contributed plates that comprised three CD4 naive, three CD4 memory, two CD8 naive and one CD8 memory. General observations from the study: A reduction in generation probabilities was seen for non-shared clonotypes relative to those shared by all four donors. Owing to a small donor count, the genetic and exposure-history diversity represented was limited.

The CDR3 runs 16 residues. Looked up from germline, CDR1 is SGHRS and CDR2 is YFSETQ. V lost 0 bases and J 3 bases, leaving 16 bases between the germline ends. Under the authors' procedure: Because ImmunoSEQ provided only junction sequences with no quality scores, the filtering differed. Repertoires were generated with immunoSEQ multiplex PCR, while TCRdb's copy carries only in-frame clones and drops some. V, J and clone size are those of that table, while D and trimming were read from the DNA. The data hold fewer than 850,000 clones, with roughly 91% observed a single time. As to this clone: Its antigen remains unidentified.

Sequenced input: memory CD8+ T cells from PBMCs. Subset of the sample: CD45RO+ cells pooled with CCR7-negative TemRA cells. The chain couples TRBV5-1 to TRBJ2-7; the D gene is possibly TRBD1 (5 bases). The receptor comes from a man younger than 35 in good health. Some clones in this sample may be carry-over from other donors' samples. The CDR3 nucleotides read TGCGCCAGCAGCTTGGCCACAGGTCTATTGGGCTACGAGCAGTACTTC. Protein: CASSLATGLLGYEQYF.